This T cell receptor (beta chain) derives from a study of T cell repertoires in cytomegalovirus infection. Overall study context: It can be stated that public TCR beta signatures indicated CMV infection as well as a matching HLA type. Findings and caveats of the study: HLA-C-restricted TCR beta clonotypes specific for CMV led the ex vivo response. Carriers of CMV and the relevant HLA type were discriminated by public TCR beta frequency.

Notes on this clonotype: The target antigen is unknown.

TCRdb reanalysed the reads using MiXCR and keeps one entry per CDR3 protein. The top ten clones hold about 32% of a sample with about 120,000 distinct CDR3 sequences, about 9.4% of them seen once. The sequencing input was PBMCs, sequenced either directly or after in vitro stimulation (not recorded which). The receptor comes from a human donor in good health (CMV status not recorded). Some clones in this sample may be carry-over from other donors' samples.

CDR3 sequence reads: CASTLTSSYNSPLHF. CDR3 DNA: TGTGCCAGTACGCTAACGAGCTCCTATAATTCACCCCTCCACTTT. This chain links TRBV19 with TRBJ1-6; D call uncertain. V was pared by 7 bases and J by 0 bases, with 10 bases between. Germline V gene data show CDR1 as LNHDA and CDR2 as SQIVND (reference sequence). This CDR3 is built from 15 residues.